This is a list of T cell receptor beta chains from one sample in a study of cytomegalovirus exposure and HLA in healthy donors. TCRdb keeps only in-frame clones here, not all; method: immunoSEQ multiplex PCR. The data show 100,000 to 150,000 clones, 75% to 90% seen once. Sequences were obtained from PBMCs. Receptors were obtained from a man aged 35 to 55 in good health and CMV-seronegative. Both conserved end residues are part of each CDR3. A D gene is named only where the DNA matches it firmly. Clone sizes are given selectively: once, few, many, or a class where the clone is expanded.

12	.	TRBV6-5	.	TRBJ2-1	CASGLAFNEQFF	TGTGCCTCCGGACTGGCCTTCAATGAGCAGTTCTTC
14	TRBD1	TRBV7-2	.	TRBJ2-2	CASSRDRNTGELFF	TGTGCCAGCAGCCGGGACAGGAACACCGGGGAGCTGTTTTTT
16	TRBD1	TRBV19	.	TRBJ1-5	CASSWTGVYSNQPQHF	TGTGCCAGTAGTTGGACAGGTGTTTATAGCAATCAGCCCCAGCATTTT
14	TRBD1	TRBV7-2	.	TRBJ2-5	CASSLRTGAETQYF	TGTGCCAGCAGCTTGCGGACAGGGGCCGAGACCCAGTACTTC
14	.	TRBV25-1	.	TRBJ2-5	CASSDQLGLGTQYF	TGTGCCAGCAGTGATCAACTGGGACTCGGGACCCAGTACTTC
15	TRBD2	TRBV11-3	.	TRBJ2-1	CASSPSPGTSDEQFF	TGTGCCAGCAGCCCCTCACCCGGGACTAGCGATGAGCAGTTCTTC
14	.	TRBV7-9	.	TRBJ2-2	CASSLEQNTGELFF	TGTGCCAGCAGCTTAGAACAGAACACCGGGGAGCTGTTTTTT
14	.	TRBV18	.	TRBJ1-3	CASSPGGTGNTIYF	TGTGCCAGCTCACCAGGAGGGACTGGAAACACCATATATTTT
13	TRBD1	TRBV7-2	.	TRBJ1-3	CASTEGQGNTIYF	TGTGCCAGCACCGAGGGACAGGGAAACACCATATATTTT
16	.	TRBV7-3	.	TRBJ2-3	CASSSGLSRVTDTQYF	TGTGCCAGCAGCTCCGGGTTGTCTCGGGTCACAGATACGCAGTATTTT
14	.	TRBV11-3	few	TRBJ2-7	CASSLTGWSREQYF	TGTGCCAGCAGCTTAACAGGGTGGTCTAGGGAGCAGTACTTC
15	.	TRBV21-1	.	TRBJ1-5	CASSTQGDTNQPQHF	TGTGCCAGCAGTACTCAGGGGGACACTAACCAGCCCCAGCATTTT
17	TRBD2	TRBV11-2	.	TRBJ2-7	CASSLGAWREGPYEQYF	TGTGCCAGCAGCCTAGGGGCCTGGCGGGAGGGCCCCTACGAGCAGTACTTC